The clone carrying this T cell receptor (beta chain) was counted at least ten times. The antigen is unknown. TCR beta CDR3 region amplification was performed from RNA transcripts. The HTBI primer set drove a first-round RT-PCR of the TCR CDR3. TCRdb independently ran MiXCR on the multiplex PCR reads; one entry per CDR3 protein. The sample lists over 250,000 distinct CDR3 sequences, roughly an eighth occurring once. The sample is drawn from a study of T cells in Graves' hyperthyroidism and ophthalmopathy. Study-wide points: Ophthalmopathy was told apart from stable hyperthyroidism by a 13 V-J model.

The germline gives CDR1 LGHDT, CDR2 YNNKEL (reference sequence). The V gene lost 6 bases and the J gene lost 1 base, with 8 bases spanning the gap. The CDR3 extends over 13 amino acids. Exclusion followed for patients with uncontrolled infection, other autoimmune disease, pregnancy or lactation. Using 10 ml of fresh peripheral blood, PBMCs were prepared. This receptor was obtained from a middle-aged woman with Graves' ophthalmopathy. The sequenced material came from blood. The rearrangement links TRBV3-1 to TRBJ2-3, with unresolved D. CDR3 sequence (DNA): TGTGCCAGCAGGGAGACCGGCACAGATACGCAGTATTTT. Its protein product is CASRETGTDTQYF.